These 19 T cell receptor beta chains share one sample of origin, sequenced in a study of response to subunit inactivated influenza vaccine. Using its own MiXCR run on the RT-PCR reads, TCRdb lists one record per CDR3 protein. In the table there are around 570,000 distinct CDR3 sequences, over 9% of which are singletons. A further study also used this sample, focusing on T cells expressing NK-cell markers. This second study says: 5'RACE template switching built TCR beta cDNA with unique molecular identifiers.

The material sequenced was PBMCs from blood, taken on the day of vaccination. The receptor source for this set is a man aged 45 to 65 who received an inactivated influenza vaccine.

The chain links TRBV6-1 to TRBJ1-1, with TRBD1 identical over 7 bases. The V segment lost 6 bases and the J segment 1 base; nucleotides outside the gene matches: 5. Germline V lookup: CDR1 MNHNS, CDR2 SASEGT. The CDR3 spans 14 residues. This chain's CDR3 is CASRTTGKNTEAFF. CDR3 nucleotide sequence: TGTGCCAGCAGGACGACAGGGAAGAACACTGAAGCTTTCTTT.

The rearrangement uses TRBV12-3 or TRBV12-4 and TRBJ1-1, with TRBD1 matching 8 bases. There are 12 residues in the CDR3. Trimming cost V 6 bases and J 8 bases; bases outside gene matches: 5. CDR3 bases: TGTGCCAGCAGCCAGAACAGGGGGGAAGCTTTCTTT. It is translated as CASSQNRGEAFF.

This clonotype was seen more than once but under ten times. J is TRBJ2-5 and V is TRBV27; TRBD1 matches 9 bases. The CDR3 consists of 14 residues. Germline CDR1 is MNHEY and CDR2 is SMNVEV (reference sequence). Trimming at V came to 5 bases and at J to 3 bases, leaving 4 bases not matched to a gene. DNA for the CDR3: TGTGCCAGCAGTCCGGGACAGGGAAAAGAGACCCAGTACTTC. This codes for CASSPGQGKETQYF.

The CDR3 protein is CSATTGSTDTQYF. Here the CDR3 DNA reads TGCAGTGCTACGACGGGCTCCACAGATACGCAGTATTTT. The rearrangement joins TRBV20-1 to TRBJ2-3; D is ambiguous. The CDR3 is made up of 13 amino acids. Germline values: CDR1 DFQATT, CDR2 SNEGSKA (reference sequence). Trimming took off 4 bases at V and 2 bases at J, with 10 bases between the two ends.

This chain links TRBV24-1 with TRBJ2-1; a possible D gene is TRBD2 (5 bases). The CDR3 covers 17 residues. Trimming took off 6 bases at V and 5 bases at J, with 22 bases between the two ends. Germline V CDR1 and CDR2: KGHDR, SFDVKD. As DNA, the CDR3 is TGTGCCACCAGTCGAGGACCCGGGGTTTTGGTAAACAATGAGCAGTTCTTC. As protein: CATSRGPGVLVNNEQFF.

This clonotype was counted ten times or more. The chain joins TRBV20-1 to TRBJ2-5; TRBD2 matches 10 bases. The germline CDR1 and CDR2 sequences are DFQATT and SNEGSKA (reference sequence). Losses at the gene ends were 1 base for V and 5 bases for J; bases not matched to a gene: 10. The CDR3 sequence is 16 residues long. CDR3 amino acids: CSARGAIAGGPETQYF. CDR3 sequence (DNA): TGCAGTGCTAGAGGAGCGATAGCGGGGGGTCCGGAGACCCAGTACTTC.

This clonotype was detected a few times. The genes are TRBV29-1 and TRBJ2-1; D not resolved. V lost 6 bases to trimming and J lost 4 bases, with 16 bases between them. Germline CDR1 and CDR2: SQVTM and ANQGSEA. The CDR3 loop spans 14 amino acids. In DNA, the CDR3 is TGCAGCGTAGAATTCGAGCTACGTTACAATGAGCAGTTCTTC. This codes for CSVEFELRYNEQFF.

This clonotype was observed a few times. The chain employs TRBV29-1 and TRBJ2-6; tentative D call: TRBD1 (5 bases). Trimming shortened V by 6 bases and J by 0 bases, and 6 bases separated the two germline ends. The CDR3 totals 13 residues. CDR1 and CDR2 (germline): SQVTM, ANQGSEA. In DNA form, the CDR3 reads TGCAGCGTAGGGGACTCTGGGGCCAACGTCCTGACTTTC. The encoded protein is CSVGDSGANVLTF.

The V gene is TRBV7-6, the J gene TRBJ2-3; TRBD2 aligns across 10 bases. CDR1 and CDR2 from the germline V gene are SGHVS and FNYEAQ. The CDR3 length is 17 residues. J gave up 4 bases and V 1 base, and 8 bases lay outside the gene matches. The CDR3, as DNA: TGTGCCAGCAGCTTAGGGACTAGCGGACTGAGGGCAGATACGCAGTATTTT. Its translation: CASSLGTSGLRADTQYF.

This clonotype came up a few times. The chain couples TRBV12-3 or TRBV12-4 to TRBJ2-1; D is uncertain. V gave up 6 bases and J gave up 4 bases, with 16 bases separating them. CDR3 size: 15 residues. CDR3 sequence (DNA): TGTGCCAGCAGCCCGCGGCGGATTGAATACAATGAGCAGTTCTTC. This translates into CASSPRRIEYNEQFF.

The genes are TRBV5-1 and TRBJ2-5; 7 bases fit TRBD1. Germline V gene sequence: CDR1 SGHRS, CDR2 YFSETQ. The CDR3 covers 14 residues. Losses at the gene ends were 3 bases for V and 5 bases for J; bases not matched to a gene: 7. The CDR3 DNA sequence: TGCGCCAGCAGCTCAGAGACAGGGCGCGAGACCCAGTACTTC. This gives the protein CASSSETGRETQYF.

This clonotype was found a few times. The V gene is TRBV20-1, the J gene TRBJ1-1; D uncertain. V dropped 1 base and J dropped 0 bases, with 6 bases sitting between them. CDR3 length equals 13 residues. Looked up from germline, CDR1 is DFQATT and CDR2 is SNEGSKA (reference sequence). The CDR3 protein is CSARGSVNTEAFF. CDR3 DNA sequence: TGCAGTGCTAGAGGATCAGTGAACACTGAAGCTTTCTTT.

This clonotype turned up a few times. J is TRBJ2-1 and V is TRBV5-1; D not resolved. There are 12 residues in the CDR3. V was cut by 1 base and J by 10 bases, with 9 bases left in between. Per germline, CDR1 SGHRS and CDR2 YFSETQ. The CDR3 bases are TGCGCCAGCAGCTTGCCCACAAGGGAGCAGTTCTTC. This gives the protein CASSLPTREQFF. Full variable domain (rest looked up from reference TRBV5-1 and TRBJ2-1): KAGVTQTPRYLIKTRGQQVTLSCSPISGHRSVSWYQQTPGQGLQFLFEYFSETQRNKGNFPGRFSGRQFSNSRSEMNVSTLELGDSALYLCASSLPTREQFFGPGTRLTVL.

This clonotype came up a few times. The rearrangement uses TRBV28 and TRBJ2-7, with D possibly matching TRBD1 (6 bases). Germline values: CDR1 MDHEN, CDR2 SYDVKM. There are 15 residues in the CDR3. Between the trimmed V and J ends, which lost 8 bases and 2 bases, there was a span of 19 bases. For the CDR3, the DNA is TGTGCCAGCGCGCCGGGACAAACTTTCCCCTACGAGCAGTACTTC. Translated: CASAPGQTFPYEQYF.

This rearrangement joins TRBV5-6 to TRBJ2-1; TRBD2 aligns across 7 bases. V shed 4 bases, J shed 2 bases, and the junction held 6 bases outside the gene matches. The germline CDR1 and CDR2 sequences are SGHDT and YYEEEE. The CDR3 extends over 15 amino acids. CDR3 DNA sequence: TGTGCCAGCAGCGGCCCGGCGGGGGCCTACAATGAGCAGTTCTTC. This sequence encodes CASSGPAGAYNEQFF.

V and J are TRBV28 and TRBJ2-1, with D perhaps assigned TRBD1 or TRBD2 (6 bases each). Trimming took off 4 bases at V and 5 bases at J, with 12 bases between the two ends. The CDR3 spans 14 residues. The germline V gene encodes CDR1 MDHEN and CDR2 SYDVKM. The CDR3, as DNA: TGTGCCAGCAGTTCCGAAGGGGGGCACAATGAGCAGTTCTTC. Its translation is CASSSEGGHNEQFF.

This clonotype was found many times. CDR3 DNA sequence: TGTGCCAGCAGCTTAGGCTGGGGCACAGATACGCAGTATTTT. This gives the protein CASSLGWGTDTQYF. The genes are TRBV11-2 and TRBJ2-3, with D unclear. This CDR3 spans 14 amino acids. From germline, CDR1 is SGHAT and CDR2 FQNNGV. The V and J ends lost 1 base and 1 base respectively, with 6 bases between them.

The V gene is TRBV4-3, the J gene TRBJ2-3; D may correspond to TRBD1 or TRBD2 (5 bases each). The germline V gene encodes CDR1 LGHNA and CDR2 YSLEER. The V and J ends lost 3 bases and 4 bases respectively, with 14 bases between them. The CDR3 sequence is 15 residues long. The CDR3 protein is CASSQGTVRADTQYF. The CDR3 DNA sequence: TGCGCCAGCAGCCAGGGGACGGTGAGGGCAGATACGCAGTATTTT.

This clonotype was picked up a small number of times. The chain links TRBV20-1 to TRBJ2-5; D could derive from TRBD1 or TRBD2 (5 bases each). Germline V gene lookup returns CDR1 DFQATT and CDR2 SNEGSKA (reference sequence). V lost 3 bases and J 3 bases, leaving 11 bases between the germline ends. This CDR3 has 13 amino acids. The CDR3 region has the DNA TGCAGTGCTAGCGGGACCATAAAAGAGACCCAGTACTTC. It codes for CSASGTIKETQYF.